Below, one T cell receptor (beta chain) is given with its context. The V segment lost 0 bases and the J segment 4 bases; nucleotides outside the gene matches: 5. Germline CDR1 is GTSNPN and CDR2 is SVGIG (reference sequence). CDR3 length equals 15 residues. The data originate from a study of blood T cell repertoires in COVID-19. On the study more broadly: Italy, Spain and the United States were the sources of the convalescent and acute COVID-19 samples. Sources were T cells, B-cell-depleted T cells, or PBMCs; the material itself was cDNA or gDNA.

In the study's own analysis: The assay estimated nucleated cells by amplifying reference gene primers. Profiled with immunoSEQ multiplex PCR; TCRdb holds only in-frame clones, not every one. For V, J and clone size, that table is used; D and trimming come from the DNA. The sample lists 200,000 to 300,000 clones, about 86% seen once, with under 2.5% in the top ten. The source of this sequence is a man between 25 and 39 years old with active or convalescent COVID-19. The sample was peripheral blood. The rearrangement links TRBV30 to TRBJ1-5; 8 bases line up with TRBD1. The CDR3 DNA reads TGTGCCTGGAGTGTACTTAGGACAGGGAATCAGCCCCAGCATTTT. Translating it yields CAWSVLRTGNQPQHF.